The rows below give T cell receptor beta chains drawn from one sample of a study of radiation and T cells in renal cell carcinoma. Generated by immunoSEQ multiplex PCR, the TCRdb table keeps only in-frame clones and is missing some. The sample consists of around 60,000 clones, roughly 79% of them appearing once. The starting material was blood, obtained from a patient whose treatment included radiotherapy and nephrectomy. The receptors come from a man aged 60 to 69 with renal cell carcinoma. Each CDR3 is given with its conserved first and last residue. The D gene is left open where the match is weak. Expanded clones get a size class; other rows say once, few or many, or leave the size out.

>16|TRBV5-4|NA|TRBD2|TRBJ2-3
TGTGCCAGCAGCCTGGGACTAGCGGAGCCGTGGGATACGCAGTATTTT
CASSLGLAEPWDTQYF
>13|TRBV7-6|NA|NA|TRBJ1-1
TGTGCCAGCAGCTTCGGGAGGAACACTGAAGCTTTCTTT
CASSFGRNTEAFF
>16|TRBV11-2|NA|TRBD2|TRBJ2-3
TGTGCCAGTACCATTTCCGGGAGGGCTAACACAGATACGCAGTATTTT
CASTISGRANTDTQYF
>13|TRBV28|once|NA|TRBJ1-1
TGTGCCTCGAGAGGCAGGATGTGGACTGAAGCTTTCTTT
CASRGRMWTEAFF
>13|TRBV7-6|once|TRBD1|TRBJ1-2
TGTGCCAGCAGCTACACAGGGGCGGAAGGCTACACCTTC
CASSYTGAEGYTF
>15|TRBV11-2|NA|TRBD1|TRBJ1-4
TGTGCCAGCAGCTCACAGGGGGCGGCCAATGAAAAACTGTTTTTT
CASSSQGAANEKLFF
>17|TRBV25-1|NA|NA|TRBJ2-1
TGTGCCAGCAGTGAATTCACGGGACAAGCCTTGGGCGATGAGCAGTTCTTC
CASSEFTGQALGDEQFF
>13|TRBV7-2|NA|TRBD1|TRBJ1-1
TGTGCCACGAAAACCCCAGGGGGCACTGAAGCTTTCTTT
CATKTPGGTEAFF
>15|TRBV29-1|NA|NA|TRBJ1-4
TGCAGCGTTGAAGATAGCCGCGGCGGGGATGAAAAACTGTTTTTT
CSVEDSRGGDEKLFF
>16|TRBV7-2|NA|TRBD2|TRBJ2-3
TGTGCCAGCAGCCAAAATAGCGGGAGTCATGCAGATACGCAGTATTTT
CASSQNSGSHADTQYF
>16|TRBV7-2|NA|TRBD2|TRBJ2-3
TGTGCCAGCAGAGATAGGCGGGGGGGCAGCACAGATACGCAGTATTTT
CASRDRRGGSTDTQYF
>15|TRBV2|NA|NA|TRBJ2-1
TGTGCCAGCAGGGAGCAAGGGAGCTCCTACAATGAGCAGTTCTTC
CASREQGSSYNEQFF
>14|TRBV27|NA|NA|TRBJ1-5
TGTGCCAGCAGAGGGACGGGTAGCAATCAGCCCCAGCATTTT
CASRGTGSNQPQHF
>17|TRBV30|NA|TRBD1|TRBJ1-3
TGTGCCTGGAGCCCGGGACAGGAGGGACCCTCTGGAAACACCATATATTTT
CAWSPGQEGPSGNTIYF
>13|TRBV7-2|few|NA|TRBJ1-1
TGTGCCAGCAGCTTAGAACAGAACACTGAAGCTTTCTTT
CASSLEQNTEAFF
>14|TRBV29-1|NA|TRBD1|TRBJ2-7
TGCAGCGTTGGGGGGACAGGGGGCGGCTACGAGCAGTACTTC
CSVGGTGGGYEQYF
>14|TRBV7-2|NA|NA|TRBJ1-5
TGTGCCAGCAGCTTAGGAGTAGACACGGGGCCCCAGCATTTT
CASSLGVDTGPQHF
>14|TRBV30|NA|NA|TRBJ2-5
TGTGCCTGGAGTGTAGGGCGGTACCAAGAGACCCAGTACTTC
CAWSVGRYQETQYF
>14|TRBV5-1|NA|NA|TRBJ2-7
TGCGCCAGCAGCTTGGCAGCGGCTACCTACGAGCAGTACTTC
CASSLAAATYEQYF
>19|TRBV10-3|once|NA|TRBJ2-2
TGTGCCATCAGGACCGGGGCAACGGCGGGTAGCACGAACACCGGGGAGCTGTTTTTT
CAIRTGATAGSTNTGELFF
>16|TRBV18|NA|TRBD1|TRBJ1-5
TGTGCCAGCTCAGGCTTAGGACAGGGCGTGAATCAGCCCCAGCATTTT
CASSGLGQGVNQPQHF
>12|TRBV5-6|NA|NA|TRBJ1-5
TGTGCCAGCAGCTTGGGGGCGCGGCCCCAGCATTTT
CASSLGARPQHF
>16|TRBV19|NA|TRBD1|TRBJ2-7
TGTGCCAGTAGTACGACGAGACAGGGGGGTGGCTACGAGCAGTACTTC
CASSTTRQGGGYEQYF
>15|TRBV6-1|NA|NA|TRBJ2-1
TGTGCCAGCACCGGAATGCTGGGACCTTACAATGAGCAGTTCTTC
CASTGMLGPYNEQFF
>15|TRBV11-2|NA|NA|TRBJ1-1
TGTGCCAGCAGCTTACCGGGACGCAAGGACACTGAAGCTTTCTTT
CASSLPGRKDTEAFF
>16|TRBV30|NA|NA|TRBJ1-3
TGTGCCTGGAGTGTAGCCGGGCCCAGCTCTGGAAACACCATATATTTT
CAWSVAGPSSGNTIYF
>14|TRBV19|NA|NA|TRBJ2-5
TGTGCCAGTAGTATAGGGCCGCTTGGGGAGACCCAGTACTTC
CASSIGPLGETQYF
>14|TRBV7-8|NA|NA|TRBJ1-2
TGTGCCAGCAGCTTAGCGGGCAGATCCTATGGCTACACCTTC
CASSLAGRSYGYTF
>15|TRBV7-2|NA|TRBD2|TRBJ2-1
TGTGCCAGCAGCTTAGTGGGGGGGAGCTTCAATGAGCAGTTCTTC
CASSLVGGSFNEQFF
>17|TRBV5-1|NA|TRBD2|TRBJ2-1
TGCGCCAGCAGCCCCGGGACTAGCGGGAGAGTCCACAATGAGCAGTTCTTC
CASSPGTSGRVHNEQFF
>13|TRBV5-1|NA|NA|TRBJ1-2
TGCGCCAGCAGCTGGACAGATAACTATGGCTACACCTTC
CASSWTDNYGYTF
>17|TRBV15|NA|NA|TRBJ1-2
TGTGCCACCAGCAGAGATATAACAGGGTTGTCTATTAGTGGCTACACCTTC
CATSRDITGLSISGYTF
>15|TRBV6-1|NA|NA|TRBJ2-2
TGTGCCAGCAGGAGAGGGGGTGCGAACACCGGGGAGCTGTTTTTT
CASRRGGANTGELFF
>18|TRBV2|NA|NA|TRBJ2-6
TGTGCCAGCCAAGGGGGGGGTCTTCCAGACTCTGGGGCCAACGTCCTGACTTTC
CASQGGGLPDSGANVLTF
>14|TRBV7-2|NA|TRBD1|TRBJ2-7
TGTGCCAGCAGCCCGGTAGCAGGGGGAAGGAAGCAGTACTTC
CASSPVAGGRKQYF